The text below deals with one T cell receptor beta chain. This specimen belongs to a study of blood T cell repertoires in COVID-19. As for the study in general: The samples span acute and convalescent COVID-19 from the United States, Italy and Spain. Sources were T cells, B-cell-depleted T cells, or PBMCs; the material itself was cDNA or gDNA.

In the authors' methods: From reference gene primer amplification, estimates of nucleated cell counts were derived. Assay: immunoSEQ multiplex PCR; the TCRdb copy retains only in-frame clones and omits some. That table supplies the V and J calls and clone size; D and trimming were determined from the DNA. The sample lists some 80,000 clones, more than 65% occurring once. CDR1 is KGHSH and CDR2 is LQKENI in the germline V gene. The CDR3 contains 17 residues. V lost 0 bases, J lost 4 bases, and 15 bases lay in between. Sequencing was carried out using peripheral blood. The V and J genes are TRBV18 and TRBJ2-2, with a tentative D call TRBD1 (7 bases). The clonotype was recovered from a woman of 80 years or more with active or convalescent COVID-19. The CDR3 coding sequence is TGTGCCAGCTCACCACCTAACAACCAGGGGGGCACCGGGGAGCTGTTTTTT. Its translation is CASSPPNNQGGTGELFF.